This T cell receptor beta chain was observed in a study of PD-1 blockade in classical Hodgkin lymphoma. The V end was cut by 6 bases, the J end by 4 bases, with 4 bases between. The length of the CDR3 is 11 residues. The germline CDR1 and CDR2 sequences are SGHAT and FQNNGV. Each patient relapsed following autologous stem cell transplantation, and prior brentuximab vedotin exposure differed. This table comes from immunoSEQ multiplex PCR, and its TCRdb copy is limited to in-frame clones, with some not included. Of tens of thousands of clones in the sample, about 85% were seen once. This receptor was identified in a human donor with classical Hodgkin lymphoma. V usage is TRBV11-2 and J usage is TRBJ2-1, with D unclear. The input for sequencing was peripheral blood mononuclear cells (PBMCs), taken at baseline. CDR3 residues: CASSFYNEQFF. The DNA for the CDR3 is TGTGCCAGCAGTTTTTACAATGAGCAGTTCTTC.